These T cell receptor beta chains were read from a single sample in a study of blood T cells in healthy people across ages. TCRdb re-called the 5' RACE reads through MiXCR, storing one row per CDR3 protein. Of 550,000 to 750,000 distinct CDR3 sequences detected, roughly 21% appear once; the ten largest clones hold around 3.4%. Source material: blood. The receptors derive from a man between 65 and 79 years old in good health. The CDR3 runs from the conserved cysteine through the conserved F or W. D genes are given only for firm matches. The size of a clone is reported for some rows only, either as once, few or many, or as a class for expanded clones.

>TRBJ2-7|TRBV2|few|NA
CASRETVNSYEQYF
TGTGCCAGCAGAGAGACAGTGAACTCCTACGAGCAGTACTTC
>TRBJ2-3|TRBV7-8|few|TRBD1
CASSLADRGTDTQYF
TGTGCCAGCAGCTTAGCCGACAGGGGCACAGATACGCAGTATTTT
>TRBJ2-5|TRBV6-5|few|NA
CASSYSGTYQETQYF
TGTGCCAGCAGTTACTCAGGGACCTACCAAGAGACCCAGTACTTC
>TRBJ1-6|TRBV6-5|NA|NA
CASSYVGSSYNSPLHF
TGTGCCAGCAGTTACGTCGGAAGCTCCTATAATTCACCCCTCCACTTT
>TRBJ2-5|TRBV29-1|few|NA
CSVLLRETQYF
TGCAGCGTTCTGTTAAGAGAGACCCAGTACTTC
>TRBJ2-4|TRBV7-3|few|NA
CASSLRGGRKNIQYF
TGTGCCAGCAGCTTAAGAGGGGGGCGCAAAAACATTCAGTACTTC
>TRBJ2-3|TRBV7-2|few|NA
CATLGTATDTQYF
TGTGCCACCCTCGGGACGGCCACAGATACGCAGTATTTT
>TRBJ1-1|TRBV5-1|NA|NA
CASRLQGGGTEAFF
TGCGCCAGCAGGTTACAGGGAGGCGGCACTGAAGCTTTCTTT
>TRBJ2-5|TRBV20-1|few|NA
CSARDHLQETQYF
TGCAGTGCTAGAGACCACTTACAAGAGACCCAGTACTTC
>TRBJ1-2|TRBV20-1|NA|TRBD1
CSAGTQTMTGLSDYGYTF
TGCAGTGCCGGGACCCAAACTATGACAGGGCTCAGTGACTATGGCTACACCTTC
>TRBJ2-7|TRBV28|NA|TRBD1
CASSSGQPTYEQYF
TGTGCCAGCAGTTCGGGACAGCCGACTTACGAGCAGTACTTC
>TRBJ2-7|TRBV10-3|NA|NA
CAISGASRTEQYF
TGCGCCATCAGTGGGGCTAGCAGGACCGAGCAGTACTTC
>TRBJ2-7|TRBV4-1|few|NA
CASSQDLAYF
TGCGCCAGCAGCCAAGATCTAGCCTACTTC
>TRBJ2-3|TRBV11-2|NA|NA
CASGLVGSTDTQYF
TGTGCCAGCGGCTTAGTGGGTAGCACAGATACGCAGTATTTT
>TRBJ2-2|TRBV4-1|few|NA
CATYRGTTSNTGELFF
TGCGCCACCTACAGGGGGACTACGTCGAACACCGGGGAGCTGTTTTTT
>TRBJ2-3|TRBV5-1|few|NA
CVSNEADTQYF
TGCGTCAGCAACGAAGCAGATACGCAGTATTTT
>TRBJ2-1|TRBV2|NA|NA
CASSGDVNEQFF
TGTGCCAGCAGTGGTGACGTCAATGAGCAGTTCTTC
>TRBJ1-1|TRBV10-3|NA|TRBD1
CAIGQERNTEAFF
TGTGCCATTGGACAGGAAAGGAACACTGAAGCTTTCTTT
>TRBJ1-6|TRBV6-2/TRBV6-3|NA|NA
CASNSGTHNSPLHF
TGTGCCAGCAACTCAGGGACCCATAATTCACCCCTCCACTTT
>TRBJ2-3|TRBV24-1|NA|NA
CATSDSGRRSTDTQYF
TGTGCCACCAGTGATTCAGGCAGGCGTAGCACAGATACGCAGTATTTT
>TRBJ2-7|TRBV5-1|NA|NA
CASQVRDGPYEQYF
TGCGCCAGCCAAGTCCGGGACGGACCCTACGAGCAGTACTTC
>TRBJ2-1|TRBV3-1|NA|NA
CASSQETANEQFF
TGTGCCAGCAGCCAAGAAACAGCCAATGAGCAGTTCTTC
>TRBJ2-5|TRBV12-3/TRBV12-4|NA|NA
CASSLASKVETQYF
TGTGCCAGCAGTTTAGCGTCGAAGGTAGAGACCCAGTACTTC
>TRBJ2-1|TRBV20-1|few|TRBD2
CSARDPGATSGVYNEQFF
TGCAGTGCTAGAGATCCGGGGGCGACTAGCGGGGTGTACAATGAGCAGTTCTTC
>TRBJ2-1|TRBV28|NA|TRBD2
CASSLLAGGAGGEQFF
TGTGCCAGCAGTTTATTAGCGGGAGGTGCAGGGGGTGAGCAGTTCTTC
>TRBJ2-1|TRBV6-5|NA|TRBD2
CASSSPSSGSGNEQFF
TGTGCCAGCAGTTCACCTTCTAGCGGGAGTGGAAATGAGCAGTTCTTC
>TRBJ1-5|TRBV7-6|NA|TRBD1
CATTLGTGGHQPQHF
TGTGCCACCACCTTGGGGACAGGGGGGCATCAGCCCCAGCATTTT
>TRBJ1-1|TRBV6-1|few|NA
CASSEDLGYTEAFF
TGTGCCAGCAGTGAAGACTTAGGGTACACTGAAGCTTTCTTT
>TRBJ2-2|TRBV4-1|few|NA
CASSRKGGATSNTGELFF
TGCGCCAGCAGCCGAAAAGGAGGGGCCACCTCCAACACCGGGGAGCTGTTTTTT
>TRBJ2-3|TRBV6-5|NA|TRBD1
CASSYGTGARDTQYF
TGTGCCAGCAGTTACGGGACAGGGGCGAGAGATACGCAGTATTTT
>TRBJ2-5|TRBV12-3/TRBV12-4|few|NA
CASSSAGQLRETQYF
TGTGCCAGCAGTTCCGCGGGACAGTTAAGGGAGACCCAGTACTTC
>TRBJ2-6|TRBV18|few|NA
CASSRPGASGANVLTF
TGTGCCAGCTCACGACCAGGCGCCTCTGGGGCCAACGTCCTGACTTTC
>TRBJ2-7|TRBV28|few|NA
CATTGRDEQYF
TGTGCCACCACAGGGAGGGACGAGCAGTACTTC
>TRBJ2-5|TRBV29-1|many|NA
CSVDPMGQETQYF
TGCAGCGTGGACCCTATGGGGCAAGAGACCCAGTACTTC
>TRBJ2-1|TRBV30|once|TRBD1
CARQGWNEQFF
TGTGCCCGACAGGGGTGGAATGAGCAGTTCTTC
>TRBJ2-7|TRBV12-3/TRBV12-4|many|NA
CASSFGVTYEQYF
TGTGCCAGCAGTTTCGGGGTTACCTACGAGCAGTACTTC
>TRBJ2-3|TRBV20-1|NA|NA
CSARAGSDTQYF
TGCAGTGCTAGGGCGGGCTCAGATACGCAGTATTTT